The T cell receptor beta chain described here comes from a study of T-cell memory formation after mild COVID-19. Each CDR3 protein gets one entry after TCRdb re-called the 5' RACE reads with MiXCR. The sample contains 130,000 to 150,000 distinct CDR3 sequences, around 5.8% of which appear only once. This clonotype was detected a few times. The antigen remains undetermined. Study results and caveats: CD8+ contracting clones occupied EMRA, while CD4+ ones occupied mainly CM and EM.

V trimming: 2 bases; J trimming: 2 bases; junction bases outside the gene matches: 6. CDR1 SGHKS and CDR2 YYEKEE come from the germline V gene (reference sequence). The CDR3 is 15 residues long. Sequencing was performed on PBMCs or a T cell subset sorted from them (not recorded which). The clonotype originates from an adult woman who had mild COVID-19 (a few samples of this study predate the infection). Cell type and time point are not known. This chain links TRBV5-5 with TRBJ1-1; 7 positions agree with TRBD1. The CDR3 DNA reads as TGTGCCAGCAGCTTCTTGGGGACAGTCAACACTGAAGCTTTCTTT. It specifies CASSFLGTVNTEAFF.